The source of this T cell receptor beta chain is a study of regulatory T cells in long-lasting Graves disease. In this sample, this clonotype turned up many times. Time point indicated: persistent/refractory GD, antithyroid drugs over 5 years with positive TRAb. RNA extracted from PBMCs served as the sequencing template. Sequencing libraries for TCR beta were prepared with iRepertoire HTBI primers and Arm-PCR of CDR3 regions. In TCRdb, the multiplex PCR reads were re-called with MiXCR into one record per CDR3 protein. The sample contains about 290,000 distinct CDR3 sequences, 22% of which appear only once. This specimen was peripheral blood mononuclear cells (PBMCs), taken when the disease was refractory, from a patient treated with antithyroid drugs. The sequence derives from a female donor with Graves disease.

CDR3 nucleotides: TGTGCCAGCAGTTTTCATGAGGGATCGGGGACCGGGGAGCTGTTTTTT. The encoded protein is CASSFHEGSGTGELFF. This chain links TRBV28 with TRBJ2-2, with D possibly matching TRBD2 (5 bases). V was cut by 3 bases and J by 5 bases, with 16 bases left in between. Germline CDR1 reads MDHEN; CDR2 reads SYDVKM. The CDR3 consists of 16 residues.